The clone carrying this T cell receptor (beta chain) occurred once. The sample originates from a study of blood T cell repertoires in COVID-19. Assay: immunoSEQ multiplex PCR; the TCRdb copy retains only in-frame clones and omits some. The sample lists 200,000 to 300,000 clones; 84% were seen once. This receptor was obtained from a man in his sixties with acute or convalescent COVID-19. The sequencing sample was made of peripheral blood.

DNA for the CDR3: TGTGCCAGCAGCTTGCGATTGAGCGGTAGAGAGACCCAGTACTTC. Encoded protein: CASSLRLSGRETQYF. This sequence joins TRBV5-6 and TRBJ2-5, with D possibly matching TRBD2 (5 bases). This CDR3 comprises 15 residues. V lost 1 base, J lost 4 bases, and 14 bases lay in between. Germline V CDR1 and CDR2: SGHDT, YYEEEE.